This TCR beta chain derives from a study of cytomegalovirus exposure and HLA in healthy donors. Comment on this clone: Its specificity is unknown.

60 Vbeta and 13 Jbeta primers were used in PCR. The method was immunoSEQ multiplex PCR; TCRdb's version includes in-frame clones alone and lacks a portion of them. The sample carries approximately 200,000 clones, about 83% recorded once. General study results and limits: Segments of the TCR beta V type were, in most cases, productive about 90% or about 30% of the time in an earlier analysis.

The V and J ends lost 6 bases and 6 bases respectively, with 6 bases between them. The germline V gene has CDR1 SGHRS and CDR2 YFSETQ. There are 11 residues in the CDR3. The receptor was derived from a human donor in good health. V is TRBV5-1 and J is TRBJ2-2; weak D call: TRBD1 (6 bases). Source material: PBMCs. For the CDR3, the DNA is TGCGCCAGCACAGGGGCCGGGGAGCTGTTTTTT. It specifies CASTGAGELFF.